A single sample is the source of the 13 T cell receptor beta chains below, sequenced in a study of blood T cell repertoires in COVID-19. This table comes from immunoSEQ multiplex PCR, and its TCRdb copy is limited to in-frame clones, with some not included. The sample lists 200,000 to 250,000 clones, 70% to 90% seen once, with under 15% in the top ten. The material sequenced was PBMCs or T cells enriched from blood (not recorded which). These receptors were taken from a woman aged 45-65 years with acute COVID-19.

The V call is TRBV18, the J call TRBJ2-1; TRBD2 matches 7 bases. Germline values: CDR1 KGHSH, CDR2 LQKENI. CDR3 length equals 15 residues. J was trimmed by 2 bases and V by 2 bases; bases with no gene match: 3. Here the CDR3 DNA reads TGTGCCAGCTCACCAGCCAGCGGGGCCTACAATGAGCAGTTCTTC. Its translation is CASSPASGAYNEQFF.

The count of this clone is one. The rearrangement links TRBV28 to TRBJ1-1, with D possibly being TRBD1 (6 bases). Germline V gives CDR1 MDHEN, CDR2 SYDVKM. The CDR3 spans 11 residues. V was shortened by 6 bases and J by 8 bases, with 10 bases between the two germline ends. The CDR3 bases are TGTGCCAGCAGCTCGGGACAAGAAGCTTTCTTT. Amino acids: CASSSGQEAFF. The entire variable domain, with the rest obtained from reference TRBV28 and TRBJ1-1, is as follows: DVKVTQSSRYLVKRTGEKVFLECVQDMDHENMFWYRQDPGLGLRLIYFSYDVKMKEKGDIPEGYSVSREKKERFSLILESASTNQTSMYLCASSSGQEAFFGQGTRLTVV.

The chain carries TRBV11-3 and TRBJ2-1; 10 bases align to TRBD2. Germline V gives CDR1 SGHNT, CDR2 YENEEA. The CDR3 loop spans 15 amino acids. Trimming took 5 bases from V and 3 from J; bases not matched to a gene: 4. The CDR3 DNA reads as TGTGCCAGCAGCCTCGGGACTAGCGACTACAATGAGCAGTTCTTC. This encodes CASSLGTSDYNEQFF. The full variable domain, in which reference TRBV11-3 and TRBJ2-1 provide the parts outside the CDR3, is EAGVVQSPRYKIIEKKQPVAFWCNPISGHNTLYWYLQNLGQGPELLIRYENEEAVDDSQLPKDRFSAERLKGVDSTLKIQPAELGDSAVYLCASSLGTSDYNEQFFGPGTRLTVL.

V usage is TRBV30 and J usage is TRBJ2-2; 11 bases fit TRBD2. The CDR3 is made up of 15 amino acids. Germline-derived CDR1 and CDR2 are GTSNPN and SVGIG (reference sequence). V lost 3 bases to trimming and J lost 6 bases; unmatched junction nucleotides: 6. The CDR3 sequence is CAWRGLAGGAGELFF. The CDR3, as DNA: TGTGCCTGGAGAGGTCTAGCGGGAGGAGCCGGGGAGCTGTTTTTT. The complete variable domain, with remaining parts taken from reference TRBV30 and TRBJ2-2, reads SQTIHQWPATLVQPVGSPLSLECTVEGTSNPNLYWYRQAAGRGLQLLFYSVGIGQISSEVPQNLSASRPQDRQFILSSKKLLLSDSGFYLCAWRGLAGGAGELFFGEGSRLTVL.

V and J are TRBV28 and TRBJ2-7, with D possibly TRBD1 on 5 matching bases. CDR3 length: 16 residues. The V gene's germline CDR1 is MDHEN and CDR2 SYDVKM. V dropped 3 bases and J dropped 2 bases, with 17 bases sitting between them. The DNA of the CDR3 is TGTGCCAGCAGTTTTCGGTTAGACAGACAGCCCTACGAGCAGTACTTC. This encodes CASSFRLDRQPYEQYF.

The V and J genes are TRBV5-6 and TRBJ2-1; no clear D gene. V dropped 3 bases and J dropped 5 bases, with 18 bases sitting between them. CDR3 length equals 16 residues. Germline CDR1 and CDR2: SGHDT and YYEEEE. CDR3 bases: TGTGCCAGCAGCTCCCCACATGAGCGAACCGACAATGAGCAGTTCTTC. Its protein product is CASSSPHERTDNEQFF.

Only one count was recorded for this clone. Here the CDR3 DNA reads TGTGCCAGCAGCCAAGTGGACAGCCAAGAGACCCAGTACTTC. This gives the protein CASSQVDSQETQYF. The chain has TRBV4-2 and TRBJ2-5, with D tentatively TRBD1 (6 bases). This CDR3 has 14 residues. Trimming removed 1 base at V and 1 base at J, with 7 bases between. The V gene's germline CDR1 is LGHNA and CDR2 YNFKEQ.

The chain employs TRBV19 and TRBJ2-1; tentative D call: TRBD2 (5 bases). This CDR3 spans 15 amino acids. V lost 6 bases and J 0 bases, leaving 12 bases between the germline ends. Germline V lookup: CDR1 LNHDA, CDR2 SQIVND (reference sequence). The CDR3 DNA reads TGTGCCAGTAGCCCGACGGGGAGCTCCTACAATGAGCAGTTCTTC. It translates to CASSPTGSSYNEQFF.

Concerning this clone: The same CDR3 also results from other DNA sequences found in this sample. V and J are TRBV19 and TRBJ2-7, with 11 bases lining up with TRBD2. In germline, CDR1 is LNHDA, CDR2 SQIVND (reference sequence). The CDR3 covers 15 residues. V gave up 5 bases and J gave up 2 bases; unmatched junction bases: 5. CDR3 sequence: CASSPRLAGPYEQYF. The CDR3 nucleotides are TGTGCCAGTAGTCCCCGACTAGCGGGACCCTACGAGCAGTACTTC.

The chain is built from TRBV28 and TRBJ1-2; perhaps TRBD1 as D (5 bases). Germline loops: CDR1 MDHEN, CDR2 SYDVKM. Trimming took off 5 bases at V and 5 bases at J, with 15 bases between the two ends. The CDR3 sequence is 14 residues long. The CDR3 DNA reads as TGTGCCAGCAGTCTGGGGGGGAATCGTTATGGCTACACCTTC. This gives the protein CASSLGGNRYGYTF.

The CDR3 is CASSQVTTSWGNEQFF. In nucleotides, the CDR3 is TGTGCCAGCAGCCAAGTGACGACTAGCTGGGGCAATGAGCAGTTCTTC. The gene calls are TRBV4-2 and TRBJ2-1; the match to TRBD2 covers 7 bases. V trimming: 1 base; J trimming: 6 bases; junction bases outside the gene matches: 9. Germline V gives CDR1 LGHNA, CDR2 YNFKEQ. The CDR3 has 16 residues.

The rearrangement links TRBV5-4 to TRBJ2-5; TRBD1 is a possible D gene (5 bases). V was pared by 0 bases and J by 3 bases, with 9 bases between. This CDR3 is built from 14 residues. Germline CDR1 is SGHNT and CDR2 is YYREEE (reference sequence). As DNA, the CDR3 is TGTGCCAGCAGCTTGGCGGCAGGGAAAGAGACCCAGTACTTC. This translates into CASSLAAGKETQYF.

The gene calls are TRBV18 and TRBJ2-2, with D maybe TRBD2 (6 bases). Germline loops: CDR1 KGHSH, CDR2 LQKENI. V lost 3 bases, J lost 1 base, and 12 bases lay in between. This CDR3 is 16 amino acids long. CDR3 in amino acids: CASSPRDSLNTGELFF. CDR3 coding DNA: TGTGCCAGCTCACCTCGGGACTCCTTGAACACCGGGGAGCTGTTTTTT.